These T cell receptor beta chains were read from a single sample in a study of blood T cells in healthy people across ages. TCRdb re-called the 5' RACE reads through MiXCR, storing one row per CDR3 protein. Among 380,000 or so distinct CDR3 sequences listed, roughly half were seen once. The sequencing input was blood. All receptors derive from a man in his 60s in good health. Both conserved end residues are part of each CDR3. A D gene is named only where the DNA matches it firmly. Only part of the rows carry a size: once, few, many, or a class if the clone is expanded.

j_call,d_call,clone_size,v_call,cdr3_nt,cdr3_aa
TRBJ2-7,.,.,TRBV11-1,TGTGCCAGCAGCTTGAGGACTACACAAATGCGGGAGCAGTACTTC,CASSLRTTQMREQYF
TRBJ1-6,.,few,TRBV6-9,TGTGCCAGCAGTAATTACACCGCTAGCTCCTATAATTCACCCCTCCACTTT,CASSNYTASSYNSPLHF
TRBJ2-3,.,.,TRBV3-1,TGTGCCAGCAGCCCCCTCAGGAGCACGGTGGAAGATACGCAGTATTTT,CASSPLRSTVEDTQYF
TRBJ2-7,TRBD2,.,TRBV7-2,TGTGCCAGCAGCCACCTTAGCGGGAGCTCCTACGAGCAGTACTTC,CASSHLSGSSYEQYF
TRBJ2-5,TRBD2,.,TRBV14,TGTGCCAGCAGCCAAGAGGTGACTAGCGAGTACCAAGAGACCCAGTACTTC,CASSQEVTSEYQETQYF
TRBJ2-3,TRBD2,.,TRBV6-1,TGTGCCAGCAGTGCCCGACTAGCAGGTAGCACAGATACGCAGTATTTT,CASSARLAGSTDTQYF
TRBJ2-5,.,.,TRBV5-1,TGCGCCAGCAGGGGGGCCAGCGGAAACCAAGAGACCCAGTACTTC,CASRGASGNQETQYF
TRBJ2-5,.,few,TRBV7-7,TGTGCTAGCAGCTCGGGACGGCAAGAGACCCAGTACTTC,CASSSGRQETQYF
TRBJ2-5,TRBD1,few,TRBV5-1,TGCGCCAGCAGCCCCGCGACAGGGAGAAGGCAAGAGACCCAGTACTTC,CASSPATGRRQETQYF
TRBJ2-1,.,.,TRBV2,TGTGCCGGTTGGGGGGCGTCCTACAATGAGCAGTTCTTC,CAGWGASYNEQFF
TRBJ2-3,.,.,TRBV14,TGTGCCAGCAGCCAAGACAGGGGGGGCTCATATACGCAGTATTTT,CASSQDRGGSYTQYF
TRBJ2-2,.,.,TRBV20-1,TGCAGTGCTAGAGATCTCGGGGAAAGTTTCGCCGGGGAGCTGTTTTTT,CSARDLGESFAGELFF
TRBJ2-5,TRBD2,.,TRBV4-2,TGTGCCAGCAGCCAAGATCTAACGGGAGGGCGGAATGAGCAGTACTTC,CASSQDLTGGRNEQYF
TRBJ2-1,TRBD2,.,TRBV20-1,TGCAGTGCTAGAGTGCTAGCGGAAGGGGTCCCCTACAATGAGCAGTTCTTC,CSARVLAEGVPYNEQFF
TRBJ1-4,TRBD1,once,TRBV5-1,TGCGCCAGCAGCCCCGGGACAGGGATCTTTAATGAAAAACTGTTTTTT,CASSPGTGIFNEKLFF
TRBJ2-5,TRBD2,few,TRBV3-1,TGTGCCAGCAGCCAAAGCGGGATTCATGATGAGCAGTACTTC,CASSQSGIHDEQYF
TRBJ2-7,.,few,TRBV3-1,TGTGCCAGCAGCCAAAGATCCGAGCAGTACTTC,CASSQRSEQYF
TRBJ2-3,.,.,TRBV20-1,TGCAGTGCTAGAGATCCCCGTAACAGCGGCAGCACAGATACGCAGTATTTT,CSARDPRNSGSTDTQYF
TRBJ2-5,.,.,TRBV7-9,TGTGCCAGCAGCTTTAACGGACAAGAGACCCAGTACTTC,CASSFNGQETQYF
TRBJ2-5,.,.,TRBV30,TGTGCCTGGGGGCAGATACAAGAGACCCAGTACTTC,CAWGQIQETQYF
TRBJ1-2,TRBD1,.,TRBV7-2,TGTGCCAGCAGCTGGGGACAGAACTATGGCTACACCTTC,CASSWGQNYGYTF
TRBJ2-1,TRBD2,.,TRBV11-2,TGTGCCAGCAGCCCACGGGGGGGCCCCAGGCGTCGGTTCTTC,CASSPRGGPRRRFF
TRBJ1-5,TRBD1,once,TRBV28,TGTGCCAGCAGTTTGGGGACAGGCTTTTATAGCAATCAGCCCCAGCATTTT,CASSLGTGFYSNQPQHF
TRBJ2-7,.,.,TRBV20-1,TGCAGTGCCCTACGGCCGGGCGCCTACGAGCAGTACTTC,CSALRPGAYEQYF
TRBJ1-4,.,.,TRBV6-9,TGTGCCAGCGCGGGGGCGGGGGCTTGGGAAAAACTGTTTTTT,CASAGAGAWEKLFF
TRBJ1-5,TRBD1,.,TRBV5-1,TGCGCCAGCAGCCCTCAGACAGGGGGCGGTCAGCCCCAGCATTTT,CASSPQTGGGQPQHF
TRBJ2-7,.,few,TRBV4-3,TGCGCCAGCAGCCCACAGGGTTCGGGCTACGAGCAGTACTTC,CASSPQGSGYEQYF
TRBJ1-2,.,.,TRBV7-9,TGTGCCAGCAGCTTCGGGCAGGGGAGTAGCTATGGCTACACCTTC,CASSFGQGSSYGYTF
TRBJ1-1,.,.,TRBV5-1,TGCGCCAGCAGCCGAACAGGGCATAACACTGAAGCTTTCTTT,CASSRTGHNTEAFF
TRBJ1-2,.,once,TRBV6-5,TGTGCCAGCAGTTACGGGGACACCTATGGCTACACCTTC,CASSYGDTYGYTF
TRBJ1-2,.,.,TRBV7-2,TGTGCCAGCAGCCTCATCCCTCCCGATTATGGCTACACCTTC,CASSLIPPDYGYTF
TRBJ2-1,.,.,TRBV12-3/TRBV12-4,TGTGCCAGCACCACCATGGGGGTAGGGGACGAAGATGAGCAGTTCTTC,CASTTMGVGDEDEQFF
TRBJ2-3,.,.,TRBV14,TGTGCCAGCAGCCGACCAGCCACGATTGGTCCAGATACGCAGTATTTT,CASSRPATIGPDTQYF
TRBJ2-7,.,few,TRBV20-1,TGCAGTGTCCGTGGGGTCTACGAGCAGTACTTC,CSVRGVYEQYF
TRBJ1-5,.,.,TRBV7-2,TGTGCCAGCAGCTCCCTTAGGGTGGGCAATCAGCCCCAGCATTTT,CASSSLRVGNQPQHF
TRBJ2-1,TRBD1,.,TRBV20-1,TGCAGTGCTTCTGACAGGGGTTTCAACAATGAGCAGTTCTTC,CSASDRGFNNEQFF
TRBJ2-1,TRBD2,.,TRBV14,TGTGCCAGCAGCCGCTGGGGGACTAGCGGGAGGGGACTATTCAATGAGCAGTTCTTC,CASSRWGTSGRGLFNEQFF
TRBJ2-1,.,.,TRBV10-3,TGTGCCATCAGTGAGTCCGAGACTAGGTACAATGAGCAGTTCTTC,CAISESETRYNEQFF
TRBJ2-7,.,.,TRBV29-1,TGCAGCGTTGTGGACGGCAGGGGACTGTGGGAGCAGTACTTC,CSVVDGRGLWEQYF
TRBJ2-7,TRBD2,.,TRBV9,TGTGCCAGCAGCCCCACCGGGACTAGCGGGCCTACCTACGAGCAGTACTTC,CASSPTGTSGPTYEQYF